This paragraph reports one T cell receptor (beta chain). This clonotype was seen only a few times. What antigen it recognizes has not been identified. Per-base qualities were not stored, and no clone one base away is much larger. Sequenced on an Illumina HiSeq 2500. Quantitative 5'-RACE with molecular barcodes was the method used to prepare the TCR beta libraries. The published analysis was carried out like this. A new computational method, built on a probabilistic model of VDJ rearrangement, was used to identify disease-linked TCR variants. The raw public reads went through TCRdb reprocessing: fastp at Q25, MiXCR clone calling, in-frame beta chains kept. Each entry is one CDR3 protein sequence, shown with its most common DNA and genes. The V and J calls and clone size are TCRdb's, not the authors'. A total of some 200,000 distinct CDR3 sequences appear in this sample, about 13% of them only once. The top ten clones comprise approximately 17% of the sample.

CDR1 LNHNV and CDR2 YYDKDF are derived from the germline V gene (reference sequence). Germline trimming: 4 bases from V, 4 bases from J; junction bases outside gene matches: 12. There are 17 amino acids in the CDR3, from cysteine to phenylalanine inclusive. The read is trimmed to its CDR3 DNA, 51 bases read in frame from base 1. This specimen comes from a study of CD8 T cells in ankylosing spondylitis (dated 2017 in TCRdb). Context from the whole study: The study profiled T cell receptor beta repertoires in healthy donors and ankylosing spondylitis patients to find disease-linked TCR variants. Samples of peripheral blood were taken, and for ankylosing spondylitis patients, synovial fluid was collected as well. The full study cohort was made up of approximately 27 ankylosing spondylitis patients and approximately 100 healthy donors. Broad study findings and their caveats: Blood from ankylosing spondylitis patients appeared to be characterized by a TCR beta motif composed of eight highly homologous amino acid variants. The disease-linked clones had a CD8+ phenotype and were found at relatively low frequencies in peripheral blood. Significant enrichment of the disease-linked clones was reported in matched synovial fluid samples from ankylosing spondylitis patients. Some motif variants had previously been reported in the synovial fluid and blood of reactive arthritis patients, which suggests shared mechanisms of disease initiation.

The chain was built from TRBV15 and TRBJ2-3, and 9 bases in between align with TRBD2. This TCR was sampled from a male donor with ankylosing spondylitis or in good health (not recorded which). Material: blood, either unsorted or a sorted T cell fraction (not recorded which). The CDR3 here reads CATSTNSGGMTADTQYF. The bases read TGTGCCACCAGCACGAACAGCGGGGGGATGACTGCAGATACGCAGTATTTT.